This T cell receptor (beta chain) was captured by sequencing in a study of blood T cell repertoires in COVID-19. Across the whole study: Acute and convalescent COVID-19 specimens originated in the United States, Italy and Spain. In each case, the material was cDNA or gDNA derived from T cells, B-cell-depleted T cells, or PBMCs.

The CDR3 loop spans 15 amino acids. With 2 bases clipped from V and 1 base from J, the junction kept 4 bases outside the gene matches. Germline V lookup: CDR1 SGHTA, CDR2 FQGTGA. The method was immunoSEQ multiplex PCR; TCRdb's version includes in-frame clones alone and lacks a portion of them. The sample comprises under 200,000 clones, 85% to 90% of which are singletons, and around 5.8% rests with the top ten. The chain carries TRBV7-3 and TRBJ1-1, with 7 bases that match TRBD1. This TCR came from a man aged 40-50 years with active or convalescent COVID-19. Material for sequencing was peripheral blood. CDR3: CASSLLGQANTEAFF. CDR3 bases: TGTGCCAGCAGCTTATTAGGACAGGCGAACACTGAAGCTTTCTTT.